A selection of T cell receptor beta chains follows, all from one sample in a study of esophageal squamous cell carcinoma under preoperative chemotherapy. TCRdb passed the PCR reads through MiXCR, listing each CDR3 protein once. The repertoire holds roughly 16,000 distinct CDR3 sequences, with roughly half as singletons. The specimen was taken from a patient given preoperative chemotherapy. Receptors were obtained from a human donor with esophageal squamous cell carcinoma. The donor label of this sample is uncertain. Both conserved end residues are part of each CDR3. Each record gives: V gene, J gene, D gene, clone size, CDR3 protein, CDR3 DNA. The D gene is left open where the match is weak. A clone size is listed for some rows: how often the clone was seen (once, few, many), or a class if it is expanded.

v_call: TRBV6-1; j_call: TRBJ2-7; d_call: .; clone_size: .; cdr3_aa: CATTPSGSSYEQYF; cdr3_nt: TGTGCCACTACCCCCTCGGGGAGTTCCTACGAGCAGTACTTC
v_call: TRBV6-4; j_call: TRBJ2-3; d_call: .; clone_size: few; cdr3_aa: CASSEQLTDTQYF; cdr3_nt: TGTGCCAGCAGTGAACAGCTCACAGATACGCAGTATTTT
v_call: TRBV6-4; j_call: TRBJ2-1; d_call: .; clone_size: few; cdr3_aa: CASGSSELNEQFF; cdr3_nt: TGTGCCAGCGGATCTAGCGAACTCAATGAGCAGTTCTTC
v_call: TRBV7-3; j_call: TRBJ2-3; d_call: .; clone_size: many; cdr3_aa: CASSPLPDTDTQYF; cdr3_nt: TGTGCCAGCAGCCCTCTCCCGGACACAGATACGCAGTATTTT
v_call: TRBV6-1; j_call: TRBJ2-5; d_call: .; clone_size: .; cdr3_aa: CASEGVETQYF; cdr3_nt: TGTGCCAGCGAGGGGGTGGAGACCCAGTACTTC
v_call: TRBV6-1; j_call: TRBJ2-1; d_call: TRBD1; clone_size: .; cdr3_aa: CASRPGTGAYNEQFF; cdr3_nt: TGTGCCAGCAGACCCGGGACAGGGGCTTACAATGAGCAGTTCTTC
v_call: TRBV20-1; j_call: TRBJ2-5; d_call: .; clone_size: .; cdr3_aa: CSASAEETQYF; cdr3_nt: TGCAGTGCTAGTGCTGAGGAGACCCAGTACTTC
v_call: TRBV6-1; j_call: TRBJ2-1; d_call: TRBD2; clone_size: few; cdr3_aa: CASFGTSGNEQFF; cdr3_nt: TGTGCCAGCTTTGGGACTAGCGGGAACGAGCAGTTCTTC
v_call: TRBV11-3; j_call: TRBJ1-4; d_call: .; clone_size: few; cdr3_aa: CASSSSRLTNEKLFF; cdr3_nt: TGTGCCAGCAGCTCCTCCCGCTTAACTAATGAAAAACTGTTTTTT
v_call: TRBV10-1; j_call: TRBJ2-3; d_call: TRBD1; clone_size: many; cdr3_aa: CASSESKVSGQTSRDTQYF; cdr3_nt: TGCGCCAGCAGTGAGTCGAAGGTCTCGGGACAGACCTCAAGAGATACGCAGTATTTT
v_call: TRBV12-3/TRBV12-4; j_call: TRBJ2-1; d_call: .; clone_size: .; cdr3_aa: CASSRRGEQFF; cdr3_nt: TGTGCCAGCAGTCGTCGTGGTGAGCAGTTCTTC
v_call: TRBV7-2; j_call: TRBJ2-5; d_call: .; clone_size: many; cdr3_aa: CASSYPAGLWETQYF; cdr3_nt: TGTGCCAGCAGCTACCCCGCGGGATTGTGGGAGACCCAGTACTTC
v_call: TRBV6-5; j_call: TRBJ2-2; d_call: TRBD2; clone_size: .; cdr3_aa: CASRLGLAGVGELFF; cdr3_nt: TGTGCCAGCAGACTCGGACTAGCGGGAGTCGGGGAGCTGTTTTTT
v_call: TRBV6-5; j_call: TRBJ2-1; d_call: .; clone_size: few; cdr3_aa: CASSYDTLETQFF; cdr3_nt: TGTGCCAGCAGTTACGACACTCTCGAGACCCAGTTCTTC
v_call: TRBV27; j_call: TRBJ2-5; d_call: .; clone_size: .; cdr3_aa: CASRGSVGRKPETQYF; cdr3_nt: TGTGCCAGCAGGGGCAGCGTAGGCCGGAAGCCAGAGACCCAGTATTTC
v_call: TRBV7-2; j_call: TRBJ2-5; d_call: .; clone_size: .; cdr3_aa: CASRGRAGRDQDTQYF; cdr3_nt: TGTGCCAGCAGGGGGCGCGCGGGACGTGATCAAGACACCCAGTACTTC
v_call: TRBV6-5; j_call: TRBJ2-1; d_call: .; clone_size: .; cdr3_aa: CASSYGCQTIGEQFF; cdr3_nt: TGTGCCAGCAGTTACGGCTGTCAGACCATCGGGGAGCAGTTTTTC
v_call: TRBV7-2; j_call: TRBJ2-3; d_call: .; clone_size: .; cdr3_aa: CASSLGARNTQYF; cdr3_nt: TGTGCCAGCAGCTTAGGAGCCAGAAACACTCAGTATTTC
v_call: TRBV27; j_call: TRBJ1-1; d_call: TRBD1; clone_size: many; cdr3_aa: CASGQGLGIGAFF; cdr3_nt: TGTGCCAGTGGACAGGGCCTCGGTATTGGGGCTTTCTTT
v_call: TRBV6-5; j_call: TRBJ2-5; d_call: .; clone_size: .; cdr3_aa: CASCCSARGQATQYF; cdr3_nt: TGTGCCAGCTGTTGCTCGGCTAGGGGCCAAGCGACCCAGTACTTC
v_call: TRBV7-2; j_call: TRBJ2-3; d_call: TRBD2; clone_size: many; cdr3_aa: CASRPGLASDTQYF; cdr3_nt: TGTGCCAGCAGACCAGGACTAGCGAGCGATACGCAGTATTTT
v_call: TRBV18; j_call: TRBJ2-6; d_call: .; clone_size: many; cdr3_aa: CASSPPETALYSGANVLTF; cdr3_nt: TGTGCCAGCTCACCACCCGAGACAGCTTTATACTCTGGGGCCAACGTCCTGACTTTC
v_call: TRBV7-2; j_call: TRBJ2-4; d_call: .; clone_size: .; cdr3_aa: CASSQEVLAKNIQYF; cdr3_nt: TGTGCCAGCAGCCAGGAGGTCCTAGCCAAAAACATCCAGTACTTC
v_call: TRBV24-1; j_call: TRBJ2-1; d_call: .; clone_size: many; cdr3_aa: CATSDPRPDRNEQFF; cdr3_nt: TGTGCCACCAGTGATCCCCGCCCCGACAGGAATGAGCAGTTCTTC
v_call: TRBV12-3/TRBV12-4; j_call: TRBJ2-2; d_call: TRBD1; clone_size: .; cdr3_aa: CASSLNLVTGASNTEALFF; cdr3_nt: TGTGCCAGCAGTTTAAATCTGGTGACAGGGGCGTCGAACACAGAGGCGCTGTTTTTT
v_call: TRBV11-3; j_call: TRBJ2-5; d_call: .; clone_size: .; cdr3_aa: CASSLQGERETQYF; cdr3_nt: TGTGCCAGCAGCTTACAAGGGGAGAGAGAGACCCAGTACTTC
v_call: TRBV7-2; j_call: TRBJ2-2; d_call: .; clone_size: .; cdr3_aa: CASSLARAGELFF; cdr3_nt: TGTGCCAGCAGCTTAGCGAGGGCCGGGGAGCTGTTTTTT
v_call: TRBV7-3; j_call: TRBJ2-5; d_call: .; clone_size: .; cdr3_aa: CASSPTGWETQYF; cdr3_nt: TGTGCCAGCAGCCCCACAGGGTGGGAGACCCAGTACTTC
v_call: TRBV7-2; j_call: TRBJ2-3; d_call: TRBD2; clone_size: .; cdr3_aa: CASTHREGVSTDEQYF; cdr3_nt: TGTGCCAGCACGCACCGGGAGGGGGTGAGCACAGATGAGCAGTATTTT
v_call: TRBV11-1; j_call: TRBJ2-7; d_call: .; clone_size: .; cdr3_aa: CASSFLLSSYEQYF; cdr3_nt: TGTGCCAGCAGCTTCTTGCTCAGCTCCTACGAGCAGTACTTC
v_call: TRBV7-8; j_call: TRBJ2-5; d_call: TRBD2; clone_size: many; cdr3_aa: CASSPGRTSGNEETQYF; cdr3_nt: TGTGCCAGCAGCCCGGGGAGGACTAGCGGGAACGAAGAGACCCAGTACTTC
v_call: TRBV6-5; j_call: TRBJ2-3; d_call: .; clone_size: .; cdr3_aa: CASSYKDTQYF; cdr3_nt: TGTGCCAGCAGTTACAAAGATACGCAGTATTTT
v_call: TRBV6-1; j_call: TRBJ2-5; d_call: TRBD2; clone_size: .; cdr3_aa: CASRGLAGAETQYF; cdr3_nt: TGTGCCAGCAGAGGACTAGCGGGAGCAGAGACCCAGTACTTC
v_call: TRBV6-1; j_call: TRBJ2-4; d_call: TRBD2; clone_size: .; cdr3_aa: CASSFGTSLNKNIQYF; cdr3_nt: TGTGCCAGCAGCTTCGGGACTAGCCTAAACAAAAACATTCAGTACTTC
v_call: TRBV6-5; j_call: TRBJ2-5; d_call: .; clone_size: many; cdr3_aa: CASSYAGTLRGETQYF; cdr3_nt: TGTGCCAGCAGTTACGCGGGGACATTGAGGGGGGAGACCCAGTACTTC
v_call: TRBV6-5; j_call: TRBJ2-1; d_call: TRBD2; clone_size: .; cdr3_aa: CASSYRTSASSYNEQFF; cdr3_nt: TGTGCCAGCAGTTACAGGACTAGCGCGAGCTCCTACAATGAGCAGTTCTTC
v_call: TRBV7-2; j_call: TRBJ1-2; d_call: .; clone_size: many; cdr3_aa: CASSLQTLYGYTF; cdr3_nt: TGTGCCAGCAGCTTACAGACTCTCTATGGCTACACCTTC
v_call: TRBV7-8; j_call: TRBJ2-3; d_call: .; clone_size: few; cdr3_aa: CASSRNWGTDTQYF; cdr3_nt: TGTGCCAGCTCACGGAATTGGGGCACAGATACGCAGTATTTT
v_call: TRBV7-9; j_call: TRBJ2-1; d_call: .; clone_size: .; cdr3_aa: CASSLAGLGAGNEQFF; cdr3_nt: TGTGCCAGCAGCTTAGCGGGTCTGGGGGCTGGGAATGAGCAGTTCTTC
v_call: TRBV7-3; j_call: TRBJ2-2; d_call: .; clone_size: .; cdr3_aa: CASSFRQVRTEKLYF; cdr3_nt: TGTGCCAGCAGCTTCCGGCAGGTGCGCACAGAGAAGCTGTATTTT
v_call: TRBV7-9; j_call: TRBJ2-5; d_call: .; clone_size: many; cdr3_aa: CASSSGTQETQYF; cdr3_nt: TGTGCCAGCAGTTCCGGGACTCAAGAGACCCAGTACTTC
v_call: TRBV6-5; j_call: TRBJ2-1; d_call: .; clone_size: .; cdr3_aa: CASRYTAGTYEQFF; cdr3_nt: TGTGCCAGCAGGTACACGGCAGGTACCTACGAGCAGTTCTTC
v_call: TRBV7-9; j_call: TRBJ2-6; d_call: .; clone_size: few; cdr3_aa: CASSPKLGVSGANVLTF; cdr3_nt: TGTGCCAGCAGCCCAAAGTTGGGGGTCTCTGGGGCCAACGTCCTGACTTTC
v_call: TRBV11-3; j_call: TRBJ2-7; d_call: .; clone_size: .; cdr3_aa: CASSLIRGHEQYF; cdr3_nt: TGTGCCAGCAGCTTAATCAGGGGCCATGAGCAGTACTTC